The sequence of this T cell receptor beta chain was determined in a study of blood T cell repertoires in COVID-19. Profiled with immunoSEQ multiplex PCR; TCRdb holds only in-frame clones, not every one. The repertoire consists of about 69,000 clones, with over 75% occurring once and the leading ten covering roughly 2.9%. The CDR3 runs to 14 residues. V dropped 2 bases and J dropped 7 bases, with 12 bases sitting between them. CDR1 MNHNY and CDR2 SVGAGI come from the germline V gene (reference sequence). Sequenced: peripheral blood. This chain joins TRBV6-6 and TRBJ1-3; no definite D call. The receptor comes from an elderly man with acute or convalescent COVID-19. The CDR3 nucleotides read TGTGCCAGCAGTTACATATCGGGGAGGAACACCATATATTTT. This sequence encodes CASSYISGRNTIYF.